This T cell receptor (beta chain) was recovered during a study of T cell responses to AZD1222 COVID-19 vaccine. Overall study findings and caveats: Spike-wide coverage was observed for vaccine-associated CD4 TCRs, with dominant responses at 160-218 and 743-854. The study sampled repertoires only after the peak T cell response. It should be noted that donors were predominantly white British and more often female, and clonal diversity was possibly underestimated. Compared with day 0, the breadth and depth of the Spike-specific TCR repertoire rose significantly after two doses of AZD1222.

Sequenced by immunoSEQ multiplex PCR; TCRdb stores in-frame clones only, minus some. The table includes around 70,000 clones, almost 90% detected once. Remarks on this clone: What it binds is not known.

V was clipped by 5 bases and J by 6 bases, with 13 bases between them. Germline V gene lookup returns CDR1 MDHEN and CDR2 SYDVKM. CDR3 length: 13 residues. The chain joins TRBV28 to TRBJ1-1; no clear D. The sample here was peripheral blood, taken on day 0 of AZD1222 vaccination. The clonotype comes from an adult in good health. The CDR3 spells CASSPPIFAEAFF. The DNA for the CDR3 is TGTGCCAGCAGTCCCCCAATTTTTGCTGAAGCTTTCTTT.